This entry lists 29 T cell receptor beta chains sequenced from one sample in a study of regulatory T cells in long-lasting Graves disease. Assembly of TCR beta libraries relied on iRepertoire HTBI primers together with Arm-PCR of CDR3 regions. Each CDR3 protein is one row after TCRdb ran MiXCR on the multiplex PCR reads. This sample has roughly 530,000 distinct CDR3 sequences, with about 16% found just once. Time point denoted: newly diagnosed GD, antithyroid drugs for less than 3 months. Scientists built the TCR library using RNA that was extracted from PBMCs. These same data were also listed under a study on T cells in Graves' hyperthyroidism and ophthalmopathy.

The specimen comprised peripheral blood mononuclear cells (PBMCs), sampled at new diagnosis, from a patient treated with antithyroid drugs. The receptors were sampled from a woman aged 35 to 60 with Graves disease.

The chain carries TRBV10-3 and TRBJ1-1; D is unclear. Deletions cut 0 bases from V and 5 bases from J, with 13 bases between. This CDR3 region has 15 residues. Germline assignment: CDR1 ENHRY and CDR2 SYGVKD. The CDR3 region has the DNA TGTGCCATCAGTGAGTCCGCGGTAACAATAACTGAAGCTTTCTTT. Amino acid sequence: CAISESAVTITEAFF.

There are many counts of this clonotype. This chain joins TRBV20-1 and TRBJ2-1; D is unclear. The CDR3 consists of 12 residues. CDR1 and CDR2 (germline): DFQATT, SNEGSKA (reference sequence). Trimming took off 4 bases at V and 9 bases at J, with 13 bases between the two ends. The CDR3: CSATPDNVEQFF. The CDR3, as DNA: TGCAGTGCTACCCCCGATAATGTTGAGCAGTTCTTC.

This clonotype was observed many times. V and J are TRBV7-8 and TRBJ1-6; no reliable D call. This CDR3 is 15 amino acids long. Germline CDR1 reads SGHVS; CDR2 reads FQNEAQ. The ends were cut back, 4 bases at V and 4 bases at J, with 11 bases in the middle. The DNA of the CDR3 is TGTGCCAGCAGCTCGTCCGACGGGTATAATTCACCCCTCCACTTT. Translating it yields CASSSSDGYNSPLHF.

This clonotype has ten or more counts. This chain connects TRBV6-2 or TRBV6-3 to TRBJ2-3; D is possibly TRBD1 or TRBD2 (6 bases each). The CDR3 runs to 16 residues. V shed 5 bases and J shed 5 bases, with 20 bases lying between them. Germline assignment: CDR1 MNHEY and CDR2 SVGEGT. For the CDR3, the DNA is TGTGCCAGCAGTAGGGGGACTCGGGCTATCGGAGATACGCAGTATTTT. Protein: CASSRGTRAIGDTQYF.

The table lists this clonotype with many counts. The J gene is TRBJ2-7, the V gene TRBV3-1; TRBD1 aligns across 8 bases. Germline trimming cut 1 base from V and 0 bases from J; bases unmatched to any gene: 2. CDR3 length: 15 amino acids. Germline CDR1 and CDR2: LGHDT and YNNKEL (reference sequence). CDR3: CASSQATGGSYEQYF. Written as DNA, the CDR3 is TGTGCCAGCAGCCAAGCCACAGGGGGCTCCTACGAGCAGTACTTC.

This clonotype was seen repeatedly, ten times or more. The chain carries TRBV9 and TRBJ1-3; D possibly corresponds to TRBD1 (5 bases). The length of the CDR3 is 16 residues. CDR1 and CDR2 from the germline V gene are SGDLS and YYNGEE. The V end lost 0 bases, the J end lost 0 bases, and 10 bases lay between the germline ends. The CDR3 is CASSVGSGPSGNTIYF. DNA for the CDR3: TGTGCCAGCAGCGTAGGATCGGGACCCTCTGGAAACACCATATATTTT.

This chain joins TRBV12-5 and TRBJ1-5, with D unclear. Trimming left V 6 bases short and J 0 bases short, with 12 bases between. The CDR3 is 15 residues long. Germline V lookup: CDR1 LGHNT, CDR2 FRNRAP. The CDR3 nucleotides are TGTGCTAGTGGATCAGGCCCTGGTAGCAATCAGCCCCAGCATTTT. It codes for CASGSGPGSNQPQHF. The full variable domain, rest sourced from reference TRBV12-5 and TRBJ1-5, is DARVTQTPRHKVTEMGQEVTMRCQPILGHNTVFWYRQTMMQGLELLAYFRNRAPLDDSGMPKDRFSAEMPDATLATLKIQPSEPRDSAVYFCASGSGPGSNQPQHFGDGTRLSIL.

For this clonotype: Germline and junction disagree at one end, which may indicate a read error. This chain uses TRBV6-1 with TRBJ1-1; D ambiguous. Germline CDR1 reads MNHNS; CDR2 reads SASEGT. The CDR3 loop spans 13 amino acids. CDR3: CASRANLKTEAFF. The CDR3 DNA reads as TGTGCCAGCAGAGCTAATTTGAAAACTGAAGCTTTCTTT.

At least ten counts were recorded for this clonotype. J is TRBJ1-2 and V is TRBV12-3 or TRBV12-4, with D possibly TRBD1 on 5 matching bases. Trimming removed 10 bases at V and 3 bases at J, with 21 bases between. This CDR3 region has 15 residues. CDR3 loop: CATEFVLGGDYGYTF. Here the CDR3 DNA reads TGTGCCACCGAATTTGTTTTGGGGGGGGACTATGGCTACACCTTC.

V is TRBV3-1 and J is TRBJ1-6; TRBD1 agrees at 7 bases. CDR1 LGHDT and CDR2 YNNKEL come from the germline V gene (reference sequence). V was clipped by 7 bases and J by 3 bases; unmatched bases: 3. The CDR3 totals 14 residues. The CDR3: CASNRQGYNSPLHF. The CDR3, as DNA: TGTGCCAGCAACCGACAGGGCTATAATTCACCCCTCCACTTT.

This clonotype appeared many times. V and J are TRBV3-1 and TRBJ1-3; D is uncertain. The CDR3 contains 12 residues. Germline V gene sequence: CDR1 LGHDT, CDR2 YNNKEL (reference sequence). With 5 bases removed from V and 3 bases from J, the gap between germline ends came to 5 bases. CDR3 in amino acids: CASSGGGNTIYF. The DNA of the CDR3 is TGTGCCAGCAGCGGTGGTGGAAACACCATATATTTT.

This clonotype turned up a few times. The V and J genes are TRBV6-1 and TRBJ2-7; D is perhaps TRBD2 (6 bases). Near its end, the DNA agrees better with TRBJ2-1, so the J call may be wrong. CDR1 is MNHNS, CDR2 SASEGT, per germline. The CDR3 extends over 15 amino acids. In nucleotides, the CDR3 is TGTGCCAGCAGCCCCCCCGGGACTCCTGGGAATGAGCAGTTCTTC. Translating gives CASSPPGTPGNEQFF.

About this clonotype: A far more abundant clone sits one base away, making this likely a read error. The V gene is TRBV13, the J gene TRBJ2-5; D not certain. There are 11 residues in the CDR3. The germline gives CDR1 PRHDT, CDR2 FYEKMQ (reference sequence). CDR3 region: CASSFGETQCF. In DNA form, the CDR3 reads TGTGCCAGCAGCTTCGGAGAGACCCAGTGCTTC.

The J gene is TRBJ1-1, the V gene TRBV11-2, with unresolved D. The V end was cut by 5 bases, the J end by 3 bases, with 19 bases between. Germline lookup yields CDR1 SGHAT and CDR2 FQNNGV. This CDR3 contains 16 residues. CDR3 in DNA: TGTGCCAGCAGCCGCCGGGGAGGCAGGAGGGACACTGAAGCTTTCTTT. Translating gives CASSRRGGRRDTEAFF.

This clonotype was counted ten times or more. V is TRBV20-1 and J is TRBJ1-2, with a tentative D call TRBD1 (5 bases). V was pared by 3 bases and J by 2 bases, with 16 bases between. Looked up from germline, CDR1 is DFQATT and CDR2 is SNEGSKA (reference sequence). The CDR3 sequence is 15 residues long. In nucleotides, the CDR3 is TGCAGTGCTAGCATAATGGTGGGGGGGAACTATGGCTACACCTTC. It codes for CSASIMVGGNYGYTF.

The chain employs TRBV6-5 and TRBJ1-2, with 7 bases fitting TRBD1. The CDR3 length is 15 residues. Trimming removed 1 base from V and 6 bases from J; junction bases left unmatched: 8. Germline loops: CDR1 MNHEY, CDR2 SVGAGI. The CDR3 nucleotides read TGTGCCAGCAGTTACTATGACGACAGGGAAAATGGCTACACCTTC. Translation: CASSYYDDRENGYTF.

This chain connects TRBV20-1 to TRBJ2-7, with D possibly matching TRBD2 (6 bases). CDR3 size: 14 residues. CDR1 DFQATT and CDR2 SNEGSKA come from the germline V gene (reference sequence). Between the trimmed V and J ends, which lost 5 bases and 0 bases, there was a span of 14 bases. As DNA, the CDR3 is TGCAGTGCTCCAGACTTGGGAGGCTCCTACGAGCAGTACTTC. Its protein is CSAPDLGGSYEQYF.

This clonotype was detected many times. V usage is TRBV3-1 and J usage is TRBJ1-4; D unclear. CDR1 is LGHDT, CDR2 YNNKEL, per germline (reference sequence). Between the trimmed V and J ends, which lost 3 bases and 8 bases, there was a span of 13 bases. This CDR3 contains 14 residues. In DNA form, the CDR3 reads TGTGCCAGCAGCCACACGCAGGAGATGGAAAAACTGTTTTTT. It specifies CASSHTQEMEKLFF. The full variable domain, completed using reference TRBV3-1 and TRBJ1-4, is DTAVSQTPKYLVTQMGNDKSIKCEQNLGHDTMYWYKQDSKKFLKIMFSYNNKELIINETVPNRFSPKSPDKAHLNLHINSLELGDSAVYFCASSHTQEMEKLFFGSGTQLSVL.

This clonotype was seen a handful of times. For the CDR3, the DNA is TGCGCCAGCAGTCCGGGACAGGGTATTTCCTATTCACCCCTCCACTTT. Translating it yields CASSPGQGISYSPLHF. This rearrangement joins TRBV4-1 to TRBJ1-6; 9 bases match TRBD1. CDR1 is MGHRA and CDR2 is YSYEKL in the germline V gene. The V segment lost 6 bases and the J segment 8 bases; nucleotides outside the gene matches: 11. The CDR3 has 16 amino acids.

The table lists this clonotype with many counts. V and J are TRBV3-1 and TRBJ1-1, with D unresolved. Germline CDR1 and CDR2: LGHDT and YNNKEL (reference sequence). Between the trimmed V and J ends, which lost 3 bases and 4 bases, there was a span of 12 bases. The CDR3 has 14 residues. The CDR3 DNA reads as TGTGCCAGCAGCCACCGAGGGCCTGTCACTGAAGCTTTCTTT. It translates to CASSHRGPVTEAFF. The full variable domain, rest sourced from reference TRBV3-1 and TRBJ1-1, is DTAVSQTPKYLVTQMGNDKSIKCEQNLGHDTMYWYKQDSKKFLKIMFSYNNKELIINETVPNRFSPKSPDKAHLNLHINSLELGDSAVYFCASSHRGPVTEAFFGQGTRLTVV.

The CDR3 here is CASSSGTRQPQHF. For the CDR3, the DNA is TGTGCCAGCAGTTCCGGGACTAGACAGCCCCAGCATTTT. V and J are TRBV12-3 or TRBV12-4 and TRBJ1-5; a possible D gene is TRBD1 (5 bases). The CDR3 spans 13 residues. V shed 4 bases and J shed 7 bases, with 11 bases lying between them.

This chain uses TRBV19 with TRBJ1-5, with TRBD1 identical over 7 bases. Germline V gene sequence: CDR1 LNHDA, CDR2 SQIVND (reference sequence). V shed 5 bases, J shed 7 bases, and the junction held 5 bases outside the gene matches. This CDR3 spans 13 amino acids. The CDR3 DNA sequence: TGTGCCAGTAGTGGGACAGTCGAGCAGCCCCAGCATTTT. It codes for CASSGTVEQPQHF.

This clonotype was found many times. The rearrangement joins TRBV12-3 or TRBV12-4 to TRBJ1-1; D not certain. The CDR3 runs 14 residues. Deletions cut 3 bases from V and 0 bases from J, with 8 bases between. CDR3 DNA sequence: TGTGCCAGCAGTTTCCCCAGTCTGAACACTGAAGCTTTCTTT. Residues: CASSFPSLNTEAFF.

This clonotype was detected ten times or more. This rearrangement joins TRBV10-3 to TRBJ2-3; 9 nucleotides line up with TRBD1. The CDR3 sequence is 14 residues long. The germline CDR1 and CDR2 sequences are ENHRY and SYGVKD. J lost 4 bases, V lost 9 bases, and 8 bases had no gene match. CDR3 DNA: TGTGCCATAAGGGACAGGGACGGTCCAGATACGCAGTATTTT. Its protein is CAIRDRDGPDTQYF.

This clonotype was seen repeatedly, ten times or more. J is TRBJ2-7 and V is TRBV13, with D possibly being TRBD1 (6 bases). Germline V gene lookup returns CDR1 PRHDT and CDR2 FYEKMQ (reference sequence). The CDR3 is 15 amino acids. With 4 bases removed from V and 3 bases from J, the gap between germline ends came to 16 bases. This chain's CDR3 is CASSSWETGNYEQYF. The CDR3 nucleotides are TGTGCCAGCAGCTCATGGGAGACAGGAAACTACGAGCAGTACTTC.

The chain couples TRBV20-1 to TRBJ1-1; weak D call: TRBD1 (6 bases). This CDR3 spans 13 amino acids. V lost 4 bases to trimming and J lost 1 base, with 10 bases between them. The germline CDR1 and CDR2 sequences are DFQATT and SNEGSKA (reference sequence). CDR3 in DNA: TGCAGTGCTAAGGGGGGTGAGAACACTGAAGCTTTCTTT. Translating gives CSAKGGENTEAFF.

V and J are TRBV5-5 and TRBJ1-2, with D unresolved. Trimming shortened V by 5 bases and J by 1 base, and 15 bases separated the two germline ends. The CDR3 extends over 15 amino acids. Germline lookup yields CDR1 SGHKS and CDR2 YYEKEE (reference sequence). CDR3 sequence (DNA): TGTGCCAGCAGGACGATCTCCACTATTAACTATGGCTACACCTTC. Translating it yields CASRTISTINYGYTF. The whole variable domain, filled in from reference TRBV5-5 and TRBJ1-2, reads DAGVTQSPTHLIKTRGQQVTLRCSPISGHKSVSWYQQVLGQGPQFIFQYYEKEERGRGNFPDRFSARQFPNYSSELNVNALLLGDSALYLCASRTISTINYGYTFGSGTRLTVV.

This clonotype was seen repeatedly, ten times or more. V and J are TRBV2 and TRBJ2-1; TRBD1 matches 10 bases. The CDR3 sequence is 16 residues long. Germline loops: CDR1 SNHLY, CDR2 FYNNEI. J gave up 5 bases and V 5 bases, and 9 bases lay outside the gene matches. The CDR3 loop reads CASSPVRTGGDNEQFF. As DNA, the CDR3 is TGTGCCAGCAGTCCGGTGAGGACAGGGGGGGACAATGAGCAGTTCTTC.

The sample holds many counts of this clonotype. The chain is built from TRBV2 and TRBJ1-4; no clear D. The CDR3 contains 16 residues. Trimming cost V 2 bases and J 0 bases, with 10 bases left between them. Germline loops: CDR1 SNHLY, CDR2 FYNNEI. The CDR3 region is CASSETEPSTNEKLFF. The CDR3 nucleotides are TGTGCCAGCAGTGAAACCGAACCTTCAACTAATGAAAAACTGTTTTTT.